The 30 T cell receptor beta chains given below trace back to one sample, sequenced in a study of blood T cell repertoires in COVID-19. The protocol was immunoSEQ multiplex PCR, while the TCRdb copy is restricted to in-frame clones and leaves out a portion. Altogether nearly 90,000 clones are present, 80% to 95% being singletons, with the ten largest covering 5% to 7%. The specimen sequenced was peripheral blood. Receptors originate from a man between 18 and 35 years old with COVID-19, enrolled during active disease.

The chain recombines TRBV5-4 with TRBJ2-3; tentative D call: TRBD1 (5 bases). The germline V gene encodes CDR1 SGHNT and CDR2 YYREEE (reference sequence). The V gene lost 4 bases and the J gene lost 0 bases, with 15 bases spanning the gap. The CDR3 contains 16 residues. CDR3 protein: CASSPTGDLSTDTQYF. For the CDR3, the DNA is TGTGCCAGCAGCCCCACAGGAGACTTAAGCACAGATACGCAGTATTTT.

The chain employs TRBV7-9 and TRBJ2-7; tentative D call: TRBD2 (5 bases). Germline CDR1 and CDR2: SEHNR and FQNEAQ (reference sequence). V was pared by 0 bases and J by 2 bases, with 11 bases between. The CDR3 contains 15 residues. CDR3 residues: CASSLARAGAYEQYF. The CDR3 bases are TGTGCCAGCAGCTTAGCGAGGGCAGGAGCCTACGAGCAGTACTTC.

This rearrangement joins TRBV6-4 to TRBJ2-3; 11 bases agree with TRBD2. CDR3 length: 16 residues. CDR1 is MRHNA, CDR2 SNTAGT, per germline. V shed 6 bases and J 0 bases; nucleotides not matched to a gene: 5. The CDR3 bases are TGTGCCAGCAGCCCTACTAGCGGGGGAAGCACAGATACGCAGTATTTT. This codes for CASSPTSGGSTDTQYF.

The J gene is TRBJ2-1, the V gene TRBV9, with D maybe TRBD2 (6 bases). V was trimmed by 4 bases and J by 9 bases, leaving 29 bases between them. The CDR3 has 18 amino acids. The germline V gene encodes CDR1 SGDLS and CDR2 YYNGEE. CDR3 nucleotide sequence: TGTGCCAGCAGCCCTCAACTAGCAGCCGACCACACCACATTTGAGCAGTTCTTC. Encoded protein: CASSPQLAADHTTFEQFF. Based on the CDR3 plus reference TRBV9 and TRBJ2-1, the full variable domain is DSGVTQTPKHLITATGQRVTLRCSPRSGDLSVYWYQQSLDQGLQFLIQYYNGEERAKGNILERFSAQQFPDLHSELNLSSLELGDSALYFCASSPQLAADHTTFEQFFGPGTRLTVL.

The V call is TRBV19, the J call TRBJ2-1; TRBD2 agrees at 8 bases. The CDR3 consists of 14 residues. CDR1 is LNHDA, CDR2 SQIVND, per germline (reference sequence). After removal of 9 bases from V and 4 bases from J, the junction contained 8 bases not matched to a gene. CDR3 DNA sequence: TGTGCCAGCCAACTGACTAGCGAATACAATGAGCAGTTCTTC. Protein product: CASQLTSEYNEQFF.

V usage is TRBV9 and J usage is TRBJ2-3; 7 bases are shared with TRBD1. CDR1 and CDR2 (germline): SGDLS, YYNGEE. V dropped 4 bases and J dropped 1; count of bases not matched to a gene: 6. The CDR3 covers 15 residues. CDR3 in DNA: TGTGCCAGCAGCTCAATAGGGACAGGCACAGATACGCAGTATTTT. Its translation is CASSSIGTGTDTQYF.

V and J are TRBV11-2 and TRBJ2-7, with TRBD2 matching over 9 bases. This CDR3 region has 15 residues. Germline CDR1 reads SGHAT; CDR2 reads FQNNGV. V shed 4 bases and J 6 bases; nucleotides not matched to a gene: 10. CDR3 sequence: CASSSPRGRASEQYF. The CDR3 DNA sequence: TGTGCCAGCAGCTCCCCCCGCGGGAGGGCTTCCGAGCAGTACTTC.

V is TRBV29-1 and J is TRBJ2-2; TRBD1 matches 11 bases. Trimming took 1 base from V and 6 from J; bases not matched to a gene: 4. Per the germline V gene, CDR1 is SQVTM and CDR2 is ANQGSEA. CDR3 length: 15 amino acids. This CDR3 reads CSVEGDRGWPGELFF. In DNA form, the CDR3 reads TGCAGCGTTGAAGGGGACAGGGGGTGGCCCGGGGAGCTGTTTTTT.

The chain recombines TRBV4-1 with TRBJ2-1, with TRBD2 matching 9 bases. Germline CDR1 reads MGHRA; CDR2 reads YSYEKL. The CDR3 has 16 residues. J was trimmed by 7 bases and V by 6 bases; bases with no gene match: 13. CDR3 residues: CASSRSPGLANNEQFF. In nucleotides, the CDR3 is TGCGCCAGCAGTCGATCACCGGGACTAGCAAATAATGAGCAGTTCTTC.

The chain uses TRBV4-1 and TRBJ2-7; 9 nucleotides line up with TRBD2. The CDR3 is made up of 18 amino acids. Per germline, CDR1 MGHRA and CDR2 YSYEKL. V was clipped by 1 base and J by 5 bases; unmatched bases: 15. CDR3 loop: CASSQVLAGPGQSHEQYF. CDR3 bases: TGCGCCAGCAGCCAAGTTCTAGCGGGACCCGGCCAGTCCCACGAGCAGTACTTC.

The chain employs TRBV3-1 (or the pseudogene TRBV3-2) and TRBJ1-6; D not resolved. This CDR3 spans 15 amino acids. Trimming cost V 0 bases and J 6 bases, with 9 bases left between them. Germline CDR1 is LGHDT and CDR2 is YNNKEL (reference sequence). The CDR3 protein is CASSQEKQFNSPLHF. As DNA, the CDR3 is TGTGCCAGCAGCCAAGAAAAACAGTTTAATTCACCCCTCCACTTT.

This clone was found once. The rearrangement uses TRBV11-3 and TRBJ2-5; no clear D gene. The V gene's germline CDR1 is SGHNT and CDR2 YENEEA. The CDR3 spans 13 residues. Trimming stripped 2 bases from V and 4 bases from J, with 8 bases between. CDR3: CASSLSRGETQYF. CDR3 coding DNA: TGTGCCAGCAGCTTATCTAGAGGAGAGACCCAGTACTTC.

The chain combines TRBV6-5 with TRBJ2-7; TRBD2 matches 8 bases. Germline V CDR1 and CDR2: MNHEY, SVGAGI. The CDR3 has 13 amino acids. With 7 bases clipped from V and 12 bases from J, the junction kept 14 bases outside the gene matches. This CDR3 reads CASTASGSGWRYF. CDR3 in DNA: TGTGCCAGCACGGCAAGCGGGAGTGGATGGCGGTACTTC.

The rearrangement joins TRBV7-9 to TRBJ2-3, with D possibly matching TRBD2 (6 bases). CDR1 SEHNR and CDR2 FQNEAQ come from the germline V gene (reference sequence). There are 13 residues in the CDR3. Between the trimmed V and J ends, which lost 7 bases and 4 bases, there was a span of 12 bases. Here the CDR3 reads CASIGGISDTQYF. The CDR3 bases are TGTGCCAGCATTGGGGGGATCTCAGATACGCAGTATTTT.

The V call is TRBV25-1, the J call TRBJ1-1; 10 positions agree with TRBD1. The CDR3 contains 16 residues. CDR1 and CDR2 (germline): MGHDK, SYGVNS. J lost 4 bases, V lost 2 bases, and 7 bases had no gene match. In DNA, the CDR3 is TGTGCCAGCAGTGAAGACAGGGGGCGCGGGGGCACTGAAGCTTTCTTT. It encodes CASSEDRGRGGTEAFF.

The chain links TRBV4-1 to TRBJ1-2; 9 positions agree with TRBD1. CDR1 and CDR2 (germline): MGHRA, YSYEKL. There are 17 residues in the CDR3. V shed 6 bases, J shed 8 bases, and the junction held 19 bases outside the gene matches. Here the CDR3 DNA reads TGCGCCAGCAGACACGTAAACCGGGACAGGGTTTCTGAGGGCTACACCTTC. Its translation: CASRHVNRDRVSEGYTF.

The genes are TRBV19 and TRBJ1-1; TRBD1 matches 9 bases. CDR1 is LNHDA and CDR2 is SQIVND in the germline V gene (reference sequence). Trimming at V came to 9 bases and at J to 0 bases, leaving 5 bases not matched to a gene. The CDR3 has 14 amino acids. CDR3 region: CASSRDRVNTEAFF. In DNA form, the CDR3 reads TGTGCCAGCTCCAGGGACAGGGTGAACACTGAAGCTTTCTTT.

The chain recombines TRBV27 with TRBJ1-6, with 7 bases fitting TRBD1. Germline CDR1 MNHEY, CDR2 SMNVEV (reference sequence). V dropped 6 bases and J dropped 0; count of bases not matched to a gene: 5. CDR3 size: 16 residues. Written as DNA, the CDR3 is TGTGCCAGCAGACTGGACAGGAGCTCCTATAATTCACCCCTCCACTTT. Protein sequence: CASRLDRSSYNSPLHF.

V and J are TRBV3-1 (or the pseudogene TRBV3-2) and TRBJ2-3, with D perhaps TRBD2 (7 bases). The germline V and J ends were trimmed by 7 bases and 4 bases, with 18 bases remaining between them. The CDR3 consists of 15 residues. Germline V gives CDR1 LGHDT, CDR2 YNNKEL (reference sequence). The CDR3 is CASTLRGGVPDTQYF. As DNA, the CDR3 is TGTGCCAGCACCCTGAGGGGGGGAGTCCCAGATACGCAGTATTTT.

The chain couples TRBV19 to TRBJ2-7; D is ambiguous. CDR1 and CDR2 (germline): LNHDA, SQIVND (reference sequence). This CDR3 has 12 residues. V lost 3 bases and J 3 bases, leaving 6 bases between the germline ends. CDR3 in DNA: TGTGCCAGTAGTATGTCGGGCTACGAGCAGTACTTC. Protein sequence: CASSMSGYEQYF.

Concerning this clone itself: At the DNA level, this CDR3 is encoded by other sequences in the same sample as well. This sequence joins TRBV7-8 and TRBJ2-3; no definite D call. V was cut by 5 bases and J by 2 bases, with 5 bases left in between. This CDR3 comprises 12 residues. CDR1 SGHVS and CDR2 FQNEAQ come from the germline V gene. This chain's CDR3 is CASSPSTDTQYF. CDR3 nucleotides: TGTGCCAGCAGCCCCTCCACAGATACGCAGTATTTT.

By frequency in the sample, this clone is medium-sized (0.01 to 0.1%). The chain carries TRBV13 and TRBJ2-5, with 10 bases that match TRBD1. The CDR3 loop spans 13 amino acids. V trimming: 4 bases; J trimming: 4 bases; junction bases outside the gene matches: 0. The germline CDR1 and CDR2 sequences are PRHDT and FYEKMQ (reference sequence). In DNA, the CDR3 is TGTGCCAGCAGCTGGACAGGGGGAGAGACCCAGTACTTC. This gives the protein CASSWTGGETQYF.

The sample holds one count of this clone. The chain has TRBV5-1 and TRBJ1-2; D is undetermined. The CDR3 contains 14 residues. Germline CDR1 reads SGHRS; CDR2 reads YFSETQ. V lost 1 base and J lost 6, with 13 bases in between. The CDR3 is CASSLSGSLDGYTF. For the CDR3, the DNA is TGCGCCAGCAGCTTGAGCGGCAGTCTAGATGGCTACACCTTC.

Notes on this clone: Germline and junction disagree at one end, which may indicate a read error. The chain uses TRBV6-5 and TRBJ1-4; 7 nucleotides agree with TRBD1. The CDR3 totals 15 residues. In germline, CDR1 is MNHEY, CDR2 SVGAGI. The CDR3 loop is CASRAFVGQNEKLLF. The CDR3 nucleotides read TGTGCCAGCAGGGCTTTTGTGGGACAGAATGAAAAACTGCTTTTT.

The chain recombines TRBV19 with TRBJ1-5; tentatively, D is TRBD1 (5 bases). Trimming took off 4 bases at V and 7 bases at J, with 17 bases between the two ends. Germline-derived CDR1 and CDR2 are LNHDA and SQIVND (reference sequence). This CDR3 has 15 residues. CDR3 amino acids: CASSTVIKGAQPQHF. The CDR3 coding sequence is TGTGCCAGTAGTACCGTGATAAAAGGGGCCCAGCCCCAGCATTTT.

CDR3 amino acids: CASSPGGLAGSYNEQFF. The CDR3, as DNA: TGCGCCAGCAGCCCCGGAGGACTAGCGGGATCCTACAATGAGCAGTTCTTC. The rearrangement links TRBV4-1 to TRBJ2-1, with 12 bases that match TRBD2. Germline V gene sequence: CDR1 MGHRA, CDR2 YSYEKL. This CDR3 is built from 17 residues. V shed 4 bases, J shed 1 base, and the junction held 5 bases outside the gene matches.

This sequence joins TRBV5-6 and TRBJ1-5; D not certain. The CDR3 has 15 residues. Germline CDR1 SGHDT, CDR2 YYEEEE. Trimming shortened V by 0 bases and J by 3 bases, and 10 bases separated the two germline ends. The CDR3 sequence: CASSLGRTINQPQHF. The CDR3 coding sequence is TGTGCCAGCAGCTTGGGCCGCACAATCAATCAGCCCCAGCATTTT.

The count of this clone is one. The chain uses TRBV5-1 and TRBJ2-7; 10 nucleotides align to TRBD2. J gave up 3 bases and V 0 bases, and 6 bases lay outside the gene matches. There are 16 residues in the CDR3. Germline V gene data show CDR1 as SGHRS and CDR2 as YFSETQ. In DNA form, the CDR3 reads TGCGCCAGCAGCTTGGCTCAGGCTAGCGGGAGCTACGAGCAGTACTTC. This sequence encodes CASSLAQASGSYEQYF.

The chain employs TRBV19 and TRBJ2-7; D gene ambiguous. V was trimmed by 3 bases and J by 5 bases, leaving 11 bases between them. The CDR3 covers 13 residues. Germline V gives CDR1 LNHDA, CDR2 SQIVND (reference sequence). The DNA for the CDR3 is TGTGCCAGTAGTATGGCGCAGGTAAACGAGCAGTACTTC. It is translated as CASSMAQVNEQYF.

The chain uses TRBV28 and TRBJ1-5; the D gene is possibly TRBD1 (5 bases). Germline assignment: CDR1 MDHEN and CDR2 SYDVKM. V shed 5 bases and J shed 6 bases, with 20 bases lying between them. This CDR3 region has 16 residues. CDR3 in DNA: TGTGCCAGCAGTCCACACTCGCAGGGCGTGAGTCAGCCCCAGCATTTT. The encoded protein is CASSPHSQGVSQPQHF. The full variable domain, rest sourced from reference TRBV28 and TRBJ1-5, is DVKVTQSSRYLVKRTGEKVFLECVQDMDHENMFWYRQDPGLGLRLIYFSYDVKMKEKGDIPEGYSVSREKKERFSLILESASTNQTSMYLCASSPHSQGVSQPQHFGDGTRLSIL.